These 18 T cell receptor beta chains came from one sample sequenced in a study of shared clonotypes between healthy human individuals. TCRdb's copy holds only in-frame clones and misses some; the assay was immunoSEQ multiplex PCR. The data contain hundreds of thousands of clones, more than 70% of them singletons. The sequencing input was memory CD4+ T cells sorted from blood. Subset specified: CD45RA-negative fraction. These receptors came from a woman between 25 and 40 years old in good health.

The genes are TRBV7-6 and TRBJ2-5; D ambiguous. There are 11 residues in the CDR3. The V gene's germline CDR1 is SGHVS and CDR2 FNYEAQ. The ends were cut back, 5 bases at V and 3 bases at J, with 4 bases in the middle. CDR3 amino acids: CASSQEETQYF. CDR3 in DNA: TGTGCCAGCAGCCAAGAAGAGACCCAGTACTTC. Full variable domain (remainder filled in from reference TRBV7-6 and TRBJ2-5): GAGVSQSPRYKVTKRGQDVALRCDPISGHVSLYWYRQALGQGPEFLTYFNYEAQQDKSGLPNDRFSAERPEGSISTLTIQRTEQRDSAMYRCASSQEETQYFGPGTRLLVL.

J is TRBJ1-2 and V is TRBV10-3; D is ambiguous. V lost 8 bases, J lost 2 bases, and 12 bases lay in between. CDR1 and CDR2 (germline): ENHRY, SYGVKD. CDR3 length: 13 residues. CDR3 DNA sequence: TGTGCCATCGGCTTTGGGGTAAACTATGGCTACACCTTC. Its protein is CAIGFGVNYGYTF.

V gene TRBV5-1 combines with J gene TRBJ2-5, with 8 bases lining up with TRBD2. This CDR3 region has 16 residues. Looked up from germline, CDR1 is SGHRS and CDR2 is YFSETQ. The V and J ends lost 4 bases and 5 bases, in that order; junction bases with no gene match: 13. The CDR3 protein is CASSQILAGPLETQYF. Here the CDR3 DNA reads TGCGCCAGCAGCCAAATCTTAGCGGGGCCGCTGGAGACCCAGTACTTC.

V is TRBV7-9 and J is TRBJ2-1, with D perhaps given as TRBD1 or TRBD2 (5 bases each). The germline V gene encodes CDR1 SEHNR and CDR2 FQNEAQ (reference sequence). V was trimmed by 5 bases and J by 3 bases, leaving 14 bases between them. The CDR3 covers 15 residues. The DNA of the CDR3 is TGTGCCAGCAGCCAGGGCCGGGACCGCTACAATGAGCAGTTCTTC. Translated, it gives CASSQGRDRYNEQFF.

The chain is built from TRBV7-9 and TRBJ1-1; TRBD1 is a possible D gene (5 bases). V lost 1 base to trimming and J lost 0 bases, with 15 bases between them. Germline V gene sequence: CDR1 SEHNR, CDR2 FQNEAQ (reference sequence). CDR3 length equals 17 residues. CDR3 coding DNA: TGTGCCAGCAGCTTAGTTGGGGGAGGGCGGATGAACACTGAAGCTTTCTTT. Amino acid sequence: CASSLVGGGRMNTEAFF.

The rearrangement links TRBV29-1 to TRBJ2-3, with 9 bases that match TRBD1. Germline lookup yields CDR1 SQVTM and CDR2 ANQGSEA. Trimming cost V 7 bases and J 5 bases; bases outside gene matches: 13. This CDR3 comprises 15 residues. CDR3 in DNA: TGCAGCGCCCGTAACCGGGACAGGGCCAAAGATACGCAGTATTTT. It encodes CSARNRDRAKDTQYF.

CDR3 protein: CASSPGLVGGELFF. DNA for the CDR3: TGTGCCAGCAGCCCGGGACTAGTCGGCGGGGAGCTGTTTTTT. The chain couples TRBV7-2 to TRBJ2-2, with TRBD2 matching 8 bases. V was clipped by 5 bases and J by 7 bases; unmatched bases: 6. Germline CDR1 is SGHTA and CDR2 is FQGNSA. This CDR3 comprises 14 residues.

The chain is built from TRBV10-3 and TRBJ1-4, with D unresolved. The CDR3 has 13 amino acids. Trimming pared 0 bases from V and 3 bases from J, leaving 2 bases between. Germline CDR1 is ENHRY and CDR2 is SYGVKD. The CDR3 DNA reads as TGTGCCATCAGTGAGTCGCCTAATGAAAAACTGTTTTTT. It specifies CAISESPNEKLFF.

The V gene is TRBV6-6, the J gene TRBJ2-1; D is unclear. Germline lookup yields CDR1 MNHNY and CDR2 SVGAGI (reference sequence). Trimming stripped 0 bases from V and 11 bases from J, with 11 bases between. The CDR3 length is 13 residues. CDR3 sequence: CASSYSDRHKQFF. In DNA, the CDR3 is TGTGCCAGCAGTTACTCGGACCGACATAAGCAGTTCTTC.

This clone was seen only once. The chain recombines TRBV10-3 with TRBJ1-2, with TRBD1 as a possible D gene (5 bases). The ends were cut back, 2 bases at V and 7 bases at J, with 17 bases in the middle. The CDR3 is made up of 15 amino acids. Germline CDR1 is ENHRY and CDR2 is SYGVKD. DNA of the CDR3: TGTGCCATCAGTGAGGCCGGGACGACAATTAGTGGCTACACCTTC. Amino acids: CAISEAGTTISGYTF.

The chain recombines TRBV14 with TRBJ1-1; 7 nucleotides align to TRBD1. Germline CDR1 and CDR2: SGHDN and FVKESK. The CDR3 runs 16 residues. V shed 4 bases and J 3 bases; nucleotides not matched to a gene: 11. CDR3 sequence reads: CASSRQGQRRYTEAFF. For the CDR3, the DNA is TGTGCCAGCAGCCGACAGGGACAGCGAAGGTACACTGAAGCTTTCTTT.

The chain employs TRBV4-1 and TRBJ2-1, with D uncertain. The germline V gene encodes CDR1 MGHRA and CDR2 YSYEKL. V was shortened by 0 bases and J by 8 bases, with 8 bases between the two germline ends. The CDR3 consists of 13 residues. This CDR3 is CASSQEIAYEQFF. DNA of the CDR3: TGCGCCAGCAGCCAAGAAATCGCCTATGAGCAGTTCTTC.

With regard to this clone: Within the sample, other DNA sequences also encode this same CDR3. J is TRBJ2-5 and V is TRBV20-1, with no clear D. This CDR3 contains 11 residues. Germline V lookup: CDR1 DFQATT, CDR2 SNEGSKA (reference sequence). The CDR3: CSARGEETQYF. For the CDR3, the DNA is TGCAGCGCCAGAGGAGAAGAGACCCAGTACTTC.

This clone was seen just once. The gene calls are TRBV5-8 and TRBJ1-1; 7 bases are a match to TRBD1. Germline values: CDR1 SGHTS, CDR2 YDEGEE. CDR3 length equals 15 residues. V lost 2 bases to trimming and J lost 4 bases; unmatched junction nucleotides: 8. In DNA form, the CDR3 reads TGTGCCAGCAGCTTCTCACAGGGGTTCGGCACTGAAGCTTTCTTT. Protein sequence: CASSFSQGFGTEAFF.

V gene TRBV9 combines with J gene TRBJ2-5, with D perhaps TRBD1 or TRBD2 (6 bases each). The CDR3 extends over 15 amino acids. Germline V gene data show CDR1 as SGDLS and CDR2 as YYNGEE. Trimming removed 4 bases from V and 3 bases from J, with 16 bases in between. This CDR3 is CASSLGGGTEETQYF. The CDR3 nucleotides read TGTGCCAGCAGCCTAGGGGGAGGCACCGAAGAGACCCAGTACTTC.

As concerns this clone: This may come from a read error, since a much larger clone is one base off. CDR3 bases: TGTACCAGCAGTGGGACTAGCGGGAATTACGAGCAGTACTTC. This codes for CTSSGTSGNYEQYF. The V gene is TRBV25-1, the J gene TRBJ2-7, with TRBD2 matching over 13 bases. The CDR3 is 14 residues long. Germline V gene data show CDR1 as MGHDK and CDR2 as SYGVNS.

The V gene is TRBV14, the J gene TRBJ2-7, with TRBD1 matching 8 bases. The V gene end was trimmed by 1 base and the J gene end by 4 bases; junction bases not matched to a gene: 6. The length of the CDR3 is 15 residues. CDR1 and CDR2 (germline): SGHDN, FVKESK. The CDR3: CASSQGTGGWYEQYF. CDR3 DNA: TGTGCCAGCAGCCAAGGAACAGGGGGATGGTACGAGCAGTACTTC.

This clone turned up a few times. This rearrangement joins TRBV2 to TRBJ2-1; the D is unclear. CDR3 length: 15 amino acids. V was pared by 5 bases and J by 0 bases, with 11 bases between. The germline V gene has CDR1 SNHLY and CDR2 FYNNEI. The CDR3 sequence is CASSLLSISYNEQFF. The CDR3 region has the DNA TGTGCCAGCAGTCTATTGTCTATCTCCTACAATGAGCAGTTCTTC.